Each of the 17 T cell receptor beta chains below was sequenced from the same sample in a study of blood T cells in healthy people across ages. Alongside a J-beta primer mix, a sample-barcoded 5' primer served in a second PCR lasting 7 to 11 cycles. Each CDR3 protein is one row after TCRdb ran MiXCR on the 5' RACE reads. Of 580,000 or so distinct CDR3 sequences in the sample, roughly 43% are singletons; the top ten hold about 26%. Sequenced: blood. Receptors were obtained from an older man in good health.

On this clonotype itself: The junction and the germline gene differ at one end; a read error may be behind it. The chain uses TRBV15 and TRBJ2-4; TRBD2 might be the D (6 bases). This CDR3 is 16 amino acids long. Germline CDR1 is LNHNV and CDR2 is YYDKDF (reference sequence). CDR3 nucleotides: TGTACCACCATGGTAGGAGGGAGATCCCCCAAAAACATTCAGTACTTC. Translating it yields CTTMVGGRSPKNIQYF.

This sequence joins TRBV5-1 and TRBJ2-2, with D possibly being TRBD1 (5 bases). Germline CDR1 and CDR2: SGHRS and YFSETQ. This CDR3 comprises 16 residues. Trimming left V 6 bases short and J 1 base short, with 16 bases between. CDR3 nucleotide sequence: TGCGCCAGCACCTACAAGGGGCTTCAGAACACCGGGGAGCTGTTTTTT. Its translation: CASTYKGLQNTGELFF. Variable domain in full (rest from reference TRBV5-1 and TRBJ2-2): KAGVTQTPRYLIKTRGQQVTLSCSPISGHRSVSWYQQTPGQGLQFLFEYFSETQRNKGNFPGRFSGRQFSNSRSEMNVSTLELGDSALYLCASTYKGLQNTGELFFGEGSRLTVL.

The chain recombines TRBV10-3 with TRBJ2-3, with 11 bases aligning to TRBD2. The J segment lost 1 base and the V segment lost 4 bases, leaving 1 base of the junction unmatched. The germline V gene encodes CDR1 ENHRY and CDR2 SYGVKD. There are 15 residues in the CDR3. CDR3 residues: CAISVLAGGTDTQYF. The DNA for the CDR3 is TGTGCCATCAGTGTACTAGCGGGAGGCACAGATACGCAGTATTTT.

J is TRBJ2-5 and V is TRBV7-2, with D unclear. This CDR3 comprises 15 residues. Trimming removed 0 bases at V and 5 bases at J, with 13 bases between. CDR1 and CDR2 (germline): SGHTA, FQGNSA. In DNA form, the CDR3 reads TGTGCCAGCAGCTTAGCGCGATCACCGGCGGAGACCCAGTACTTC. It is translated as CASSLARSPAETQYF.

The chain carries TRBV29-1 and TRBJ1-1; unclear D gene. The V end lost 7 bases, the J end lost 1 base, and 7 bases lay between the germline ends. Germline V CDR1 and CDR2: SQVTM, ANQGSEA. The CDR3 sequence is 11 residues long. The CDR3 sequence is CSAGPNTEAFF. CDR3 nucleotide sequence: TGCAGCGCTGGGCCGAACACTGAAGCTTTCTTT. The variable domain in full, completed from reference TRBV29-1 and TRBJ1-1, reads SAVISQKPSRDICQRGTSLTIQCQVDSQVTMMFWYRQQPGQSLTLIATANQGSEATYESGFVIDKFPISRPNLTFSTLTVSNMSPEDSSIYLCSAGPNTEAFFGQGTRLTVV.

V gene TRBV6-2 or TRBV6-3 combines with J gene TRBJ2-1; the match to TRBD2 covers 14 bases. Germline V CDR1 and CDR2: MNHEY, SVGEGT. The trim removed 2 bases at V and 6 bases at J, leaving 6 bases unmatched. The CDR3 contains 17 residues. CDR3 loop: CASSYRRLAGGSNEQFF. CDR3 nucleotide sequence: TGTGCCAGCAGTTACCGGAGACTAGCGGGAGGGTCCAATGAGCAGTTCTTC.

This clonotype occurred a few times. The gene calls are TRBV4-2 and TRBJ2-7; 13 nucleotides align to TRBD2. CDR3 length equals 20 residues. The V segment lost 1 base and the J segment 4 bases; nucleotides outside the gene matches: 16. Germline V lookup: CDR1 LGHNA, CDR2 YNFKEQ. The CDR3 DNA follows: TGTGCCAGCAGCCAAGTCTACCGAGGACTAGCGGGAGTGCCACGTTACGAGCAGTACTTC. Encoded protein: CASSQVYRGLAGVPRYEQYF.

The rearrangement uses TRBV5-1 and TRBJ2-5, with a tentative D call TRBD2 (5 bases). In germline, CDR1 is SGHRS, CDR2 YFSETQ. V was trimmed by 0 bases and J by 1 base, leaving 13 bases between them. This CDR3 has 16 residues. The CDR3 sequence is CASSLDGVGFQETQYF. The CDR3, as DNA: TGCGCCAGCAGCTTGGACGGGGTGGGTTTCCAAGAGACCCAGTACTTC.

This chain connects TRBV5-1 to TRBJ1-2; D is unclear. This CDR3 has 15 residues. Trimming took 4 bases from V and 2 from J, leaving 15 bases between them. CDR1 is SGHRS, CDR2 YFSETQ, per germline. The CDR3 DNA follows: TGCGCCAGCAGCGACCGGAGGAGTCCCAACTATGGCTACACCTTC. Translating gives CASSDRRSPNYGYTF.

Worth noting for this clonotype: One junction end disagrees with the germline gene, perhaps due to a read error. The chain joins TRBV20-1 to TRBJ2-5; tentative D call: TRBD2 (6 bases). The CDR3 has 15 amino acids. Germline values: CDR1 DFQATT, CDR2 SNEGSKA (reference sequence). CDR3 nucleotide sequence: TGCAGTGCTAGTTTTGGTAGCGGAGGCCAAGGGACCCAGTACTTC. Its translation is CSASFGSGGQGTQYF.

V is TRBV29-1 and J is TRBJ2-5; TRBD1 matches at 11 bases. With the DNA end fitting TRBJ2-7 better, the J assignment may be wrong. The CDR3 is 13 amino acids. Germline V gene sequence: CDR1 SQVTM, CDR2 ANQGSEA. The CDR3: CSAPGTGGGEQYF. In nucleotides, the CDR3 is TGCAGCGCCCCCGGGACAGGGGGAGGCGAGCAGTACTTC.

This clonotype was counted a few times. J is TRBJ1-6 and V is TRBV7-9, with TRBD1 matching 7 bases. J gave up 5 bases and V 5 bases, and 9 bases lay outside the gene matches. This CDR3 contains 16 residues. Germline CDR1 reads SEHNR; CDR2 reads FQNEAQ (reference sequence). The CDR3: CASSPGGGQHNSPLHF. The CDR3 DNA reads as TGTGCCAGCAGCCCCGGGGGGGGACAGCATAATTCACCCCTCCACTTT.

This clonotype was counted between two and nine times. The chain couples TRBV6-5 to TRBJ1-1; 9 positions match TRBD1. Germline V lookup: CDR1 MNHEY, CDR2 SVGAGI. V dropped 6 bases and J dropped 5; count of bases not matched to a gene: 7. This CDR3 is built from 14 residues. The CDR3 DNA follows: TGTGCCAGCAGCCGGGACAGGGTGACAACTGAAGCTTTCTTT. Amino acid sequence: CASSRDRVTTEAFF.

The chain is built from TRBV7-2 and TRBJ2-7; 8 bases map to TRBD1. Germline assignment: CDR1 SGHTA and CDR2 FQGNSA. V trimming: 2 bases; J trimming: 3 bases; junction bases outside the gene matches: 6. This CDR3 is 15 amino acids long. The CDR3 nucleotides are TGTGCCAGCAGCTTATCGGCAGGGGGCATCTACGAGCAGTACTTC. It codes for CASSLSAGGIYEQYF.

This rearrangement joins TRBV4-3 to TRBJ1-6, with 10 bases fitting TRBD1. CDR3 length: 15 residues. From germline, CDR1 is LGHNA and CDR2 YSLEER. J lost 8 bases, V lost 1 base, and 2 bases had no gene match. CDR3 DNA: TGCGCCAGCAGCCAAGGACAGGGGGCTGATTCACCCCTCCACTTT. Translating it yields CASSQGQGADSPLHF.

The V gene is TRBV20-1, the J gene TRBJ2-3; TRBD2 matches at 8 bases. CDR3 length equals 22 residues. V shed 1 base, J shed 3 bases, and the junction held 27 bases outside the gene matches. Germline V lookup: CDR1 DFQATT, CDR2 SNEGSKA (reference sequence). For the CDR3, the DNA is TGCAGTGCTAGAGGCGACACCGGAAAGGGGAGCGGGGGCTCTGTCGGAACAGATACGCAGTATTTT. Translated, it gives CSARGDTGKGSGGSVGTDTQYF.

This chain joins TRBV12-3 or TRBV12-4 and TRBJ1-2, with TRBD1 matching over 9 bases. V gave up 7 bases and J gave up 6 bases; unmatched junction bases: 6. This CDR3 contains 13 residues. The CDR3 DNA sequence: TGTGCCAGCACCGGGACAGGGAAAGATGGCTACACCTTC. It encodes CASTGTGKDGYTF.